Presented here are 29 T cell receptor beta chains from one specimen sequenced in a study of CD8+ T cells in alopecia areata. Isolated RNA was reverse transcribed into cDNA used as the sequencing template. The table came from immunoSEQ multiplex PCR; TCRdb's copy has only in-frame clones and leaves some out. The table lists 180,000 or so clones, 58% of them singletons. Stated treatment: oral pan-JAK inhibitor, 5-10 mg twice daily. Here the sequenced sample was CD4+ T cells sorted from blood, taken at week 24, from a patient treated with tofacitinib. These receptors originate from a human donor with alopecia areata.

The chain has TRBV5-4 and TRBJ2-5, with TRBD1 as a possible D gene (5 bases). Germline CDR1 SGHNT, CDR2 YYREEE (reference sequence). This CDR3 has 13 amino acids. Between the trimmed V and J ends, which lost 4 bases and 4 bases, there was a span of 11 bases. CDR3 sequence: CASSPPQGETQYF. As DNA, the CDR3 is TGTGCCAGCAGCCCTCCCCAGGGAGAGACCCAGTACTTC.

The chain carries TRBV30 and TRBJ2-1; 8 nucleotides align to TRBD2. The CDR3 is 12 residues long. With V trimmed by 0 bases and J by 14 bases, 6 bases remained unmatched. CDR1 and CDR2 (germline): GTSNPN, SVGIG (reference sequence). CDR3 sequence (DNA): TGTGCCTGGAGTGTGGATAGCGGGATGGAGTTCTTC. It codes for CAWSVDSGMEFF.

The chain is built from TRBV7-2 and TRBJ2-7; TRBD2 matches 8 bases. Germline CDR1 SGHTA, CDR2 FQGNSA. This CDR3 spans 18 amino acids. Trimming took 2 bases from V and 2 from J; bases not matched to a gene: 14. For the CDR3, the DNA is TGTGCCAGCAGCTTAACGGGCGGGGGGCCCGCCGCGACCTACGAGCAGTACTTC. The encoded protein is CASSLTGGGPAATYEQYF.

In this sample, this clone turned up a few times. The rearrangement links TRBV30 to TRBJ2-2, with D maybe TRBD2 (5 bases). The ends were cut back, 3 bases at V and 0 bases at J, with 8 bases in the middle. Germline V CDR1 and CDR2: GTSNPN, SVGIG (reference sequence). There are 14 residues in the CDR3. CDR3 amino acids: CAWREEANTGELFF. The CDR3 coding sequence is TGTGCCTGGAGGGAGGAGGCGAACACCGGGGAGCTGTTTTTT.

The gene calls are TRBV6-5 and TRBJ2-5; 11 positions match TRBD1. After removal of 7 bases from V and 5 bases from J, the junction contained 6 bases not matched to a gene. Germline lookup yields CDR1 MNHEY and CDR2 SVGAGI. The CDR3 covers 14 residues. The CDR3 region has the DNA TGTGCCAGCACCTTCCGGACAGGGGGCGAGACCCAGTACTTC. Translation: CASTFRTGGETQYF.

For this clone: Other DNA sequences of this sample code for an identical CDR3. This chain links TRBV4-1 with TRBJ2-3, with TRBD1 as a possible D gene (5 bases). Germline CDR1 and CDR2: MGHRA and YSYEKL. This CDR3 region has 15 residues. Deletions cut 0 bases from V and 1 base from J, with 8 bases between. CDR3 loop: CASSQDSRGTDTQYF. The CDR3, as DNA: TGCGCCAGCAGCCAAGATAGCAGGGGCACAGATACGCAGTATTTT.

This chain joins TRBV5-1 and TRBJ2-3; D possibly corresponds to TRBD1 (6 bases). The ends were cut back, 0 bases at V and 2 bases at J, with 13 bases in the middle. Germline CDR1 reads SGHRS; CDR2 reads YFSETQ. This CDR3 is 16 amino acids long. CDR3 in amino acids: CASSLAAQGPTDTQYF. CDR3 DNA sequence: TGCGCCAGCAGCTTGGCAGCACAGGGCCCCACAGATACGCAGTATTTT.

This clone was found a few times. The chain recombines TRBV29-1 with TRBJ2-1, with TRBD2 matching over 8 bases. Germline CDR1 is SQVTM and CDR2 is ANQGSEA. Trimming at V came to 1 base and at J to 7 bases, leaving 6 bases not matched to a gene. This CDR3 spans 14 amino acids. This CDR3 is CSVEAGGLRNEQFF. The CDR3 region has the DNA TGCAGCGTTGAAGCGGGGGGGCTAAGGAATGAGCAGTTCTTC.

The rearrangement uses TRBV2 and TRBJ2-6; TRBD1 is a possible D gene (5 bases). Germline loops: CDR1 SNHLY, CDR2 FYNNEI. V was pared by 4 bases and J by 2 bases, with 9 bases between. This CDR3 is built from 15 residues. In nucleotides, the CDR3 is TGTGCCAGCAGTGTCAGGGTTGCTGGGGCCAACGTCCTGACTTTC. Its protein is CASSVRVAGANVLTF.

The gene calls are TRBV7-2 and TRBJ2-7; tentatively, D is TRBD1 (6 bases). The CDR3 is made up of 12 amino acids. Trimming pared 5 bases from V and 4 bases from J, leaving 9 bases between. Germline lookup yields CDR1 SGHTA and CDR2 FQGNSA. The CDR3 loop reads CASSPTGYEQYF. The CDR3 DNA follows: TGTGCCAGCAGCCCCACAGGGTACGAGCAGTACTTC.

Concerning this clone: At the DNA level, this CDR3 is encoded by other sequences in the same sample as well. This rearrangement joins TRBV30 to TRBJ1-2; maybe TRBD1 (5 bases). Trimming shortened V by 0 bases and J by 6 bases, and 11 bases separated the two germline ends. CDR1 and CDR2 from the germline V gene are GTSNPN and SVGIG (reference sequence). CDR3 length equals 13 residues. CDR3 sequence reads: CAWSVRGLDGYTF. The CDR3 nucleotides read TGTGCCTGGAGTGTACGGGGCTTGGATGGCTACACCTTC.

As for this clone: A junction boundary mismatches the germline segment, possibly from a read error. The J gene is TRBJ2-7, the V gene TRBV10-3; 8 nucleotides line up with TRBD1. The CDR3 is made up of 15 amino acids. Germline-derived CDR1 and CDR2 are ENHRY and SYGVKD. Here the CDR3 reads CASSPRGQAGMRQYF. CDR3 nucleotides: TGTGCCAGCAGTCCACGGGGACAGGCAGGAATGAGGCAGTACTTC.

V and J are TRBV10-3 and TRBJ1-5, with TRBD1 matching over 7 bases. The CDR3 is 12 amino acids. Trimming took 6 bases from V and 4 from J; bases not matched to a gene: 0. Germline-derived CDR1 and CDR2 are ENHRY and SYGVKD. The DNA of the CDR3 is TGTGCCATCAGGACAGGGAATCAGCCCCAGCATTTT. This translates into CAIRTGNQPQHF.

V gene TRBV9 combines with J gene TRBJ1-2; the D is unclear. This CDR3 region has 13 residues. Looked up from germline, CDR1 is SGDLS and CDR2 is YYNGEE. Trimming took off 0 bases at V and 6 bases at J, with 9 bases between the two ends. Written as DNA, the CDR3 is TGTGCCAGCAGCGTAGTAGCCGGCAATGGCTACACCTTC. It encodes CASSVVAGNGYTF.

This clone was seen only a few times. The chain combines TRBV7-2 with TRBJ2-1; tentatively, D is TRBD2 (5 bases). CDR3 size: 13 residues. V was clipped by 0 bases and J by 5 bases, with 5 bases between them. The germline V gene encodes CDR1 SGHTA and CDR2 FQGNSA. For the CDR3, the DNA is TGTGCCAGCAGCTTAGCCGGGAACAATGAGCAGTTCTTC. Protein: CASSLAGNNEQFF.

The gene calls are TRBV28 and TRBJ1-5; 7 bases agree with TRBD1. The V gene end was trimmed by 6 bases and the J gene end by 6 bases; junction bases not matched to a gene: 17. Germline lookup yields CDR1 MDHEN and CDR2 SYDVKM. This CDR3 spans 17 amino acids. Here the CDR3 reads CASRGGFIGGAGQPQHF. The CDR3 nucleotides are TGTGCCAGCAGGGGGGGATTTATAGGGGGCGCCGGTCAGCCCCAGCATTTT.

The rearrangement links TRBV6-5 to TRBJ1-6; 7 nucleotides agree with TRBD1. CDR3 length: 13 residues. CDR1 is MNHEY, CDR2 SVGAGI, per germline. Trimming removed 6 bases from V and 9 bases from J; junction bases left unmatched: 5. The chain's CDR3 is CASSLDRPSPLHF. The CDR3 nucleotides read TGTGCCAGCAGCCTGGACAGGCCTTCACCCCTCCACTTT.

This clone was detected only once. CDR3 sequence: CASSLEPVGTDTQYF. DNA for the CDR3: TGCGCCAGCAGCTTGGAACCGGTGGGCACAGATACGCAGTATTTT. This chain uses TRBV5-1 with TRBJ2-3, with no clear D. Trimming stripped 0 bases from V and 1 base from J, with 9 bases between. CDR1 SGHRS and CDR2 YFSETQ come from the germline V gene. The length of the CDR3 is 15 residues.

In this sample, this clone turned up a few times. V usage is TRBV29-1 and J usage is TRBJ1-1; TRBD1 aligns across 9 bases. CDR3 length equals 14 residues. Germline V gene lookup returns CDR1 SQVTM and CDR2 ANQGSEA. V lost 5 bases to trimming and J lost 3 bases; unmatched junction nucleotides: 7. In DNA form, the CDR3 reads TGCAGCGTTTGGGACAGGGTGGGGGACACTGAAGCTTTCTTT. It encodes CSVWDRVGDTEAFF.

The chain couples TRBV28 to TRBJ2-7; unclear D gene. This CDR3 spans 11 amino acids. V lost 8 bases to trimming and J lost 0 bases, with 5 bases between them. The V gene's germline CDR1 is MDHEN and CDR2 SYDVKM. In DNA form, the CDR3 reads TGTGCCAGCCTAAGCTCCTACGAGCAGTACTTC. Translating gives CASLSSYEQYF.

The chain has TRBV29-1 and TRBJ2-7; no reliable D call. CDR1 is SQVTM, CDR2 ANQGSEA, per germline. This CDR3 region has 12 residues. Trimming removed 4 bases at V and 2 bases at J, with 9 bases between. The CDR3: CSVGFGAYEQYF. The CDR3 region has the DNA TGCAGCGTTGGGTTCGGAGCCTACGAGCAGTACTTC.

The chain joins TRBV30 to TRBJ2-3; tentatively, D is TRBD1 (5 bases). This CDR3 is built from 12 residues. Between the trimmed V and J ends, which lost 2 bases and 4 bases, there was a span of 7 bases. From germline, CDR1 is GTSNPN and CDR2 SVGIG (reference sequence). CDR3 in DNA: TGTGCCTGGAGTCAACAGGCAGATACGCAGTATTTT. Translation gives CAWSQQADTQYF.

CDR3 coding DNA: TGTGCCAGTAGTCCTAGGCGGGATAGCAATCAGCCCCAGCATTTT. The encoded protein is CASSPRRDSNQPQHF. The chain is built from TRBV19 and TRBJ1-5; no definite D call. The CDR3 loop spans 15 amino acids. Between the trimmed V and J ends, which lost 5 bases and 0 bases, there was a span of 11 bases. Germline V gene data show CDR1 as LNHDA and CDR2 as SQIVND (reference sequence).

The J gene is TRBJ1-4, the V gene TRBV9, with unresolved D. This CDR3 is 15 amino acids long. Germline values: CDR1 SGDLS, CDR2 YYNGEE. V lost 0 bases and J 3 bases, leaving 9 bases between the germline ends. CDR3 DNA: TGTGCCAGCAGCGTAGGAGGGAACGCTAATGAAAAACTGTTTTTT. Translating it yields CASSVGGNANEKLFF.

This clone occurred a few times. V gene TRBV23-1 combines with J gene TRBJ1-1; the D gene is possibly TRBD1 (5 bases). TRBV23-1 qualifies as an ORF whose function is uncertain. The ends were cut back, 9 bases at V and 0 bases at J, with 11 bases in the middle. The length of the CDR3 is 13 residues. As DNA, the CDR3 is TGCGCCAGAGGGACGGCTATGAACACTGAAGCTTTCTTT. Amino acid sequence: CARGTAMNTEAFF.

The CDR3 loop reads CASSPRPYQETQYF. The CDR3 DNA sequence: TGTGCCAGCAGCCCCCGCCCGTACCAAGAGACCCAGTACTTC. This chain joins TRBV7-8 and TRBJ2-5, with no clear D. Germline values: CDR1 SGHVS, CDR2 FQNEAQ. The CDR3 length is 14 residues. V gave up 5 bases and J gave up 0 bases, with 10 bases separating them. The full variable domain, completed using reference TRBV7-8 and TRBJ2-5, is GAGVSQSPRYKVAKRGQDVALRCDPISGHVSLFWYQQALGQGPEFLTYFQNEAQLDKSGLPSDRFFAERPEGSVSTLKIQRTQQEDSAVYLCASSPRPYQETQYFGPGTRLLVL.

The rearrangement links TRBV7-7 to TRBJ2-7; D is unresolved. This CDR3 has 14 residues. Trimming left V 6 bases short and J 1 base short, with 13 bases between. CDR1 is SSHAT and CDR2 is FNYEAQ in the germline V gene (reference sequence). The CDR3 nucleotides are TGTGCCAGCAGTCCGAACAGCGTTTCCTACGAGCAGTACTTC. This gives the protein CASSPNSVSYEQYF.

This clone was detected once. This chain's CDR3 is CASAQRGRADTQYF. The CDR3 DNA reads TGCGCCAGCGCCCAGCGGGGCCGGGCAGATACGCAGTATTTT. V usage is TRBV4-1 and J usage is TRBJ2-3; TRBD2 matches 7 bases. Per the germline V gene, CDR1 is MGHRA and CDR2 is YSYEKL. This CDR3 contains 14 residues. The J segment lost 4 bases and the V segment lost 8 bases, leaving 9 bases of the junction unmatched.

This clone was recorded only once. Other nucleotide sequences from this sample produce the same CDR3. This chain connects TRBV6-6 to TRBJ2-7; D is possibly TRBD2 (5 bases). The V end lost 2 bases, the J end lost 0 bases, and 5 bases lay between the germline ends. Germline V gene sequence: CDR1 MNHNY, CDR2 SVGAGI (reference sequence). The CDR3 is made up of 13 amino acids. This chain's CDR3 is CASSYRDSYEQYF. In DNA, the CDR3 is TGTGCCAGCAGTTACCGGGACTCCTACGAGCAGTACTTC.